Here is one T cell receptor (beta chain) with its context. Its antigen is currently unknown. Donors uniformly comprised healthy Caucasians. A universal primer site came from template switching; cDNA carried unique molecular identifiers. TCRdb re-analysed the 5' RACE reads in MiXCR, keeping a single row per CDR3 protein. The sample consists of some 260,000 distinct CDR3 sequences, about 14% of them appearing once. These data originate in a study of identical twins. Study results and caveats: Abundant beta clonotypes from cord blood bore fewer insertions; memory repertoires lacked this pattern. With beta out-of-frame sequences, excess sharing by twins was weaker.

The CDR3 runs 13 residues. V was cut by 6 bases and J by 4 bases, with 13 bases left in between. Germline V lookup: CDR1 MGHDK, CDR2 SYGVNS. The receptor comes from a young woman in good health. The chain uses TRBV25-1 and TRBJ2-7; a weak D match, TRBD1 (6 bases). What was sequenced was memory (CD45RO+) T cells sorted from blood. In DNA, the CDR3 is TGTGCCAGCAGCCCAACAGGGTTTTACGAGCAGTACTTC. Its protein is CASSPTGFYEQYF.